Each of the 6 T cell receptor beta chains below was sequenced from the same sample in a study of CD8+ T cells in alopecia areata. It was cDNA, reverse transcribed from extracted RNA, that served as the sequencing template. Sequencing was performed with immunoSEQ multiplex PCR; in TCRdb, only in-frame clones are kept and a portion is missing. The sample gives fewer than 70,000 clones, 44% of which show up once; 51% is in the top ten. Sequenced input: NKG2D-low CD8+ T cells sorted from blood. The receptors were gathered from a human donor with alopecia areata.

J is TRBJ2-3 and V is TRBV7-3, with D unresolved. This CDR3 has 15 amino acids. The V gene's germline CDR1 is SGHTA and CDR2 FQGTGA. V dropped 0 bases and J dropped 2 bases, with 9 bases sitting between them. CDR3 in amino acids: CASSLTPRVTDTQYF. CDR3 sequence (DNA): TGTGCCAGCAGCTTAACGCCTAGGGTCACAGATACGCAGTATTTT.

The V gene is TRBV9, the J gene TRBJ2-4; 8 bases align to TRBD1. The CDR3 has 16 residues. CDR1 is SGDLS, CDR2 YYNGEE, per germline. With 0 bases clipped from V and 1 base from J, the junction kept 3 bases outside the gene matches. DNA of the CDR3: TGTGCCAGCAGCGTAGCCGGGGACAGGGCCAAAAACATTCAGTACTTC. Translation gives CASSVAGDRAKNIQYF. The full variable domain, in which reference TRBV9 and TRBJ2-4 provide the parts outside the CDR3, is DSGVTQTPKHLITATGQRVTLRCSPRSGDLSVYWYQQSLDQGLQFLIQYYNGEERAKGNILERFSAQQFPDLHSELNLSSLELGDSALYFCASSVAGDRAKNIQYFGAGTRLSVL.

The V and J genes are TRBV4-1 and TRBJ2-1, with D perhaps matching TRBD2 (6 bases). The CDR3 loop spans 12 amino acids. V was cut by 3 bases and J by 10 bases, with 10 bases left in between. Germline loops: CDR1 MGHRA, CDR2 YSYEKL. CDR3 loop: CASSQVRGEQFF. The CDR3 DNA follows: TGCGCCAGCAGCCAGGTCCGGGGGGAGCAGTTCTTC.

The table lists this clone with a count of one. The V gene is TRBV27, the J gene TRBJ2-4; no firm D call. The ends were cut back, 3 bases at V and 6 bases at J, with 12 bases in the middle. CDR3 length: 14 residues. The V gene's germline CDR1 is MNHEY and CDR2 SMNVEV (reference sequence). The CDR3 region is CASSFSGQRNIQYF. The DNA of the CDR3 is TGTGCCAGCAGTTTTTCCGGGCAAAGAAACATTCAGTACTTC.

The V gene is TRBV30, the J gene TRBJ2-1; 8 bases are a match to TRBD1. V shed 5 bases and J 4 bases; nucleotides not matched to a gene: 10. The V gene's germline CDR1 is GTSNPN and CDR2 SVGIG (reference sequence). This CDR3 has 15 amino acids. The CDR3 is CAWGPRTGPYNEQFF. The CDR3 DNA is TGTGCCTGGGGGCCGCGGACAGGGCCTTACAATGAGCAGTTCTTC.

CDR3 loop: CSVGEGLGTEAFF. CDR3 bases: TGCAGCGTGGGGGAGGGGCTTGGCACTGAAGCTTTCTTT. V and J are TRBV29-1 and TRBJ1-1; D perhaps matches TRBD1 (5 bases). Germline V gene lookup returns CDR1 SQVTM and CDR2 ANQGSEA. V gave up 6 bases and J gave up 4 bases, with 15 bases separating them. The CDR3 covers 13 residues.